The entry below describes one T cell receptor (beta chain). The data were taken from a study of blood T cell repertoires in COVID-19. Study details: Samples representing acute and convalescent COVID-19 were sourced from the United States, Italy and Spain.

The table came from immunoSEQ multiplex PCR; TCRdb's copy has only in-frame clones and leaves some out. The repertoire has hundreds of thousands of clones, about 93% of them found once; the top ten carry more than 0.7%. Trimming removed 1 base from V and 0 bases from J, with 7 bases in between. The CDR3 covers 15 residues. Germline CDR1 is WNHNN and CDR2 is SYGVQD (reference sequence). Seattle participants joined during active infection and were tracked over time. Material: peripheral blood. The V call is TRBV10-1, the J call TRBJ1-3; D may be TRBD1 (5 bases). The TCR sequence derives from a man in his sixties with COVID-19, enrolled during active disease. CDR3 in amino acids: CASSELTDSGNTIYF. The CDR3 DNA reads TGCGCCAGCAGTGAGTTGACAGACTCTGGAAACACCATATATTTT.